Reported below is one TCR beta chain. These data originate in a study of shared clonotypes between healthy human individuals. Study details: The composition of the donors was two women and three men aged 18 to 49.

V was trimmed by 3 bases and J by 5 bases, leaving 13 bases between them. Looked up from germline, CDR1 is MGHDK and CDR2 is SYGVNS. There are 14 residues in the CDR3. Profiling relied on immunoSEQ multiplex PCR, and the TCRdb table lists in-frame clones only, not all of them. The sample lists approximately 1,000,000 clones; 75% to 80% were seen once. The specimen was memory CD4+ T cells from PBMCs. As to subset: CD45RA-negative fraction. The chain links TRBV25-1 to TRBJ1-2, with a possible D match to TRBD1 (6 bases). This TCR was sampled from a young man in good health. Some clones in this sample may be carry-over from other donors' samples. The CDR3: CASSDFPQGYGYTF. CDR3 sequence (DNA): TGTGCCAGCAGTGATTTCCCGCAGGGGTATGGCTACACCTTC.